This T cell receptor (beta chain) is from a study of T-cell reconstitution after alpha-beta-depleted transplantation in children. The authors prepared the TCRbeta library with unique molecular identifiers. TCRdb ran MiXCR on the PCR reads and lists one entry per CDR3 protein. This sample carries about 300,000 distinct CDR3 sequences, around 7.3% of them seen once, and the ten largest clones take about 9.3%. CDR3 size: 13 residues. J lost 5 bases, V lost 3 bases, and 3 bases had no gene match. Germline CDR1 and CDR2: MNHEY and SMNVEV (reference sequence). This clonotype was counted at least ten times. Antigen: not known. Study findings and constraints: One year post-transplant, T-cell counts and diversity were largely derived from T cells produced anew. Several patients had high TCRbeta diversity at day 60; it came from surviving recipient T cells and thymic progenitors. Reports say that about two months after transplant, the alpha-beta T cells came out of several hundred graft clones that had expanded.

The TCR comes from a female patient younger than 10 who had a stem cell transplant for Fanconi anemia, so the T cells may come from the graft donor. J is TRBJ1-1 and V is TRBV27, with 7 bases identical to TRBD1. The sample was peripheral blood, taken 360 days after TCRalphabeta/CD19-depleted stem cell transplant. This CDR3 is CASSFGTVTEAFF. CDR3 sequence (DNA): TGTGCCAGCAGTTTTGGGACAGTAACTGAAGCTTTCTTT.